This T cell receptor (beta chain) comes out of a study of metastatic and nonmetastatic thyroid tumors. Study-level information: Comparison of repertoires was carried out across blood and tumor or nodule tissue from malignant and benign thyroid patients. Study results and limitations: TCR beta diversity was reportedly significantly higher in malignant thyroid tumors than benign nodules, in blood and tumor.

The CDR3 extends over 10 amino acids. The germline V gene encodes CDR1 MNHNS and CDR2 SASEGT. V was pared by 7 bases and J by 8 bases, with 6 bases between. Source study methods: Clinicopathological groups differed in CDR3, with these differences serving to build a distant-metastasis classifier for papillary thyroid cancer. TCRdb re-called clones from the PCR reads using MiXCR. TCRdb's processing, not the study's, gives the V and J calls here. The profile shows some 28,000 clones, about 20% of them singletons. About this clone itself: The antigen remains unidentified.

Treatment of any kind had been given to no patient before thyroid surgery. Sequenced sample: blood. The chain uses TRBV6-1 and TRBJ2-1; D remains ambiguous. This TCR was recovered from a female donor with papillary thyroid cancer or a benign thyroid nodule (not recorded which). Some clones in this sample may be carry-over from other donors' samples. CDR3: CASNAYEQFF. DNA of the CDR3: TGTGCCAGCAATGCGTATGAGCAGTTCTTC.